The 21 T cell receptor beta chains below were found in one sample sequenced in a study of early T cells in non-severe SARS-CoV-2 infection. TCRdb reprocessed the 5' RACE reads with MiXCR, giving one entry per CDR3 protein. The sample carries about 37,000 distinct CDR3 sequences, roughly 5% recorded once. Material: whole blood, obtained at baseline. The receptors here all came from an adult who was a healthcare worker with PCR-confirmed SARS-CoV-2 infection or an uninfected control (not recorded which).

This clonotype was recorded at least ten times. The junction differs from germline at one of its ends, possibly a read error. The chain is built from TRBV7-6 and TRBJ2-2; unclear D gene. The germline V gene encodes CDR1 SGHVS and CDR2 FNYEAQ. This CDR3 has 14 amino acids. DNA of the CDR3: TGTGCCAGCACCTCCAGTGTGAACCCCGGGGAGCTGTTTTTT. This sequence encodes CASTSSVNPGELFF.

This clonotype was recorded many times. CDR3: CASSPRTSGRRDEQFF. CDR3 in DNA: TGTGCCAGCAGTCCTCGGACTAGCGGGAGACGAGATGAGCAGTTCTTC. The rearrangement links TRBV12-3 or TRBV12-4 to TRBJ2-1; TRBD2 matches at 13 bases. The CDR3 consists of 16 residues. Trimming took 5 bases from V and 8 from J; bases not matched to a gene: 9.

This clonotype was detected ten times or more. J is TRBJ1-6 and V is TRBV12-3 or TRBV12-4, with 7 bases fitting TRBD1. Germline trimming cut 5 bases from V and 7 bases from J; bases unmatched to any gene: 14. The CDR3 consists of 17 residues. The CDR3 nucleotides read TGTGCCAGCAGTCCCGCTGACAGGGTCCGCAGGAATTCACCCCTCCACTTT. Its translation is CASSPADRVRRNSPLHF.

The sample holds a few counts of this clonotype. This may stem from a read error, because a much larger clone lies one nucleotide away. The chain links TRBV6-2 or TRBV6-3 to TRBJ2-1; D might be TRBD2 (6 bases). From germline, CDR1 is MNHEY and CDR2 SVGEGT. This CDR3 region has 14 residues. DNA of the CDR3: TGTGTCAGCAGTTACTCCCCTAGCGTCAATGAGCAGTTCTTC. Translation: CVSSYSPSVNEQFF.

The J gene is TRBJ2-2, the V gene TRBV20-1; D remains ambiguous. The V end was cut by 6 bases, the J end by 1 base, with 12 bases between. From germline, CDR1 is DFQATT and CDR2 SNEGSKA (reference sequence). The CDR3 totals 14 residues. CDR3 sequence: CSAPVKGNTGELFF. CDR3 bases: TGCAGTGCCCCCGTGAAAGGGAACACCGGGGAGCTGTTTTTT.

This clonotype was seen a few times. The chain couples TRBV5-6 to TRBJ1-2; D remains ambiguous. CDR1 is SGHDT and CDR2 is YYEEEE in the germline V gene. V lost 5 bases and J lost 1, with 15 bases in between. CDR3 length: 15 amino acids. CDR3 in DNA: TGTGCCAGCAGGTTGTGGGGTTTCAGTAACTATGGCTACACCTTC. Translating it yields CASRLWGFSNYGYTF. The whole variable domain, filled in from reference TRBV5-6 and TRBJ1-2, reads DAGVTQSPTHLIKTRGQQVTLRCSPKSGHDTVSWYQQALGQGPQFIFQYYEEEERQRGNFPDRFSGHQFPNYSSELNVNALLLGDSALYLCASRLWGFSNYGYTFGSGTRLTVV.

This clonotype was found many times. The chain links TRBV24-1 to TRBJ1-2, with TRBD1 matching over 9 bases. Germline CDR1 and CDR2: KGHDR and SFDVKD. The CDR3 length is 14 residues. Trimming at V came to 3 bases and at J to 3 bases, leaving 1 base not matched to a gene. The CDR3 here is CATSDDRGYYGYTF. CDR3 nucleotides: TGTGCCACCAGTGATGACAGGGGGTACTATGGCTACACCTTC.

This clonotype was found many times. The chain uses TRBV12-3 or TRBV12-4 and TRBJ2-7, with D maybe TRBD2 (6 bases). The V gene lost 4 bases and the J gene lost 2 bases, with 12 bases spanning the gap. This CDR3 has 14 amino acids. In DNA form, the CDR3 reads TGTGCCAGCAGTTATGTGGGAGGCCCCTACGAGCAGTACTTC. This codes for CASSYVGGPYEQYF.

This clonotype was observed at least ten times. This chain uses TRBV5-6 with TRBJ2-3, with unresolved D. Deletions cut 0 bases from V and 1 base from J, with 6 bases between. There are 14 residues in the CDR3. The V gene's germline CDR1 is SGHDT and CDR2 YYEEEE. The CDR3 DNA sequence: TGTGCCAGCAGCTTGGGACACCGCACAGATACGCAGTATTTT. Its translation: CASSLGHRTDTQYF.

This clonotype was detected many times. The chain combines TRBV7-9 with TRBJ2-7; D is ambiguous. The germline V gene has CDR1 SEHNR and CDR2 FQNEAQ (reference sequence). Trimming pared 1 base from V and 3 bases from J, leaving 7 bases between. The CDR3 runs to 13 residues. CDR3 nucleotides: TGTGCCAGCAGCTTAGGGACGGTCTACGAGCAGTACTTC. Translated: CASSLGTVYEQYF.

This clonotype occurred many times. This sequence joins TRBV6-6 and TRBJ1-3; the D gene is possibly TRBD1 (6 bases). Germline CDR1 and CDR2: MNHNY and SVGAGI (reference sequence). Trimming left V 5 bases short and J 4 bases short, with 15 bases between. The length of the CDR3 is 15 residues. This chain's CDR3 is CASSTPQGGGNTIYF. The CDR3 nucleotides are TGTGCCAGCAGTACACCACAGGGAGGAGGAAACACCATATATTTT.

There are a few counts of this clonotype. J is TRBJ2-3 and V is TRBV11-3; the D is unclear. The length of the CDR3 is 14 residues. Germline lookup yields CDR1 SGHNT and CDR2 YENEEA. Trimming removed 0 bases from V and 2 bases from J, with 6 bases in between. CDR3 sequence: CASSLDRTTDTQYF. The CDR3, as DNA: TGTGCCAGCAGCTTAGATCGGACCACAGATACGCAGTATTTT.

The chain employs TRBV5-1 and TRBJ1-1, with unresolved D. This CDR3 is built from 13 residues. CDR1 and CDR2 (germline): SGHRS, YFSETQ. The V gene lost 7 bases and the J gene lost 4 bases, with 14 bases spanning the gap. Here the CDR3 DNA reads TGCGCCAGCGGCCGGACTACTGGCACTGAAGCTTTCTTT. Protein product: CASGRTTGTEAFF.

This clonotype was recorded at least ten times. The rearrangement uses TRBV30 and TRBJ2-7; D is uncertain. The CDR3 is 11 residues long. Deletions cut 3 bases from V and 2 bases from J, with 5 bases between. Germline loops: CDR1 GTSNPN, CDR2 SVGIG (reference sequence). This chain's CDR3 is CAWSWAYEQYF. The CDR3 nucleotides read TGTGCCTGGAGCTGGGCCTACGAGCAGTACTTC.

This chain uses TRBV6-5 with TRBJ2-2; a weak D match, TRBD1 (6 bases). V lost 7 bases, J lost 4 bases, and 7 bases lay in between. The CDR3 loop spans 12 amino acids. Germline assignment: CDR1 MNHEY and CDR2 SVGAGI. As DNA, the CDR3 is TGTGCCAGCACCAGGGGCACCGGGGAGCTGTTTTTT. Its protein product is CASTRGTGELFF.

This clonotype was seen at least ten times. The chain joins TRBV12-3 or TRBV12-4 to TRBJ1-6; perhaps TRBD1 as D (6 bases). CDR3 length: 14 amino acids. The ends were cut back, 4 bases at V and 7 bases at J, with 11 bases in the middle. The CDR3 region has the DNA TGTGCCAGCAGTTCCGGGACACCGAATTCACCCCTCCACTTT. This translates into CASSSGTPNSPLHF.

The table lists this clonotype with many counts. This chain links TRBV11-3 with TRBJ2-5; 11 bases match TRBD2. CDR3 length equals 16 residues. From germline, CDR1 is SGHNT and CDR2 YENEEA. The trim removed 5 bases at V and 4 bases at J, leaving 9 bases unmatched. In DNA, the CDR3 is TGTGCCAGCAGCGGCAGTAGCGGGAGGGCCTCAGAGACCCAGTACTTC. Residues: CASSGSSGRASETQYF. Variable domain in full (rest from reference TRBV11-3 and TRBJ2-5): EAGVVQSPRYKIIEKKQPVAFWCNPISGHNTLYWYLQNLGQGPELLIRYENEEAVDDSQLPKDRFSAERLKGVDSTLKIQPAELGDSAVYLCASSGSSGRASETQYFGPGTRLLVL.

In this sample, this clonotype turned up many times. The gene calls are TRBV29-1 and TRBJ1-1, with TRBD1 matching 8 bases. The V segment lost 1 base and the J segment 10 bases; nucleotides outside the gene matches: 5. The germline V gene encodes CDR1 SQVTM and CDR2 ANQGSEA. CDR3 size: 12 residues. Here the CDR3 reads CSVEVGQGRAFF. In nucleotides, the CDR3 is TGCAGCGTTGAAGTTGGACAGGGACGAGCTTTCTTT. Using reference TRBV29-1 and TRBJ1-1 for the parts outside the CDR3, the full variable domain is SAVISQKPSRDICQRGTSLTIQCQVDSQVTMMFWYRQQPGQSLTLIATANQGSEATYESGFVIDKFPISRPNLTFSTLTVSNMSPEDSSIYLCSVEVGQGRAFFGQGTRLTVV.

This clonotype was seen many times. V is TRBV28 and J is TRBJ1-4, with 7 bases aligning to TRBD1. The V gene's germline CDR1 is MDHEN and CDR2 SYDVKM. The J segment lost 2 bases and the V segment lost 9 bases, leaving 6 bases of the junction unmatched. This CDR3 is built from 14 residues. The CDR3 region is CASKTGVTNEKLFF. The CDR3 DNA reads as TGTGCCAGTAAAACAGGGGTCACTAATGAAAAACTGTTTTTT.

This clonotype was observed at least ten times. The rearrangement links TRBV19 to TRBJ2-1; 8 nucleotides line up with TRBD1. V lost 5 bases and J lost 2; bases outside the gene matches: 8. The CDR3 has 16 amino acids. CDR1 and CDR2 (germline): LNHDA, SQIVND (reference sequence). The CDR3 loop is CASSSLRDRTYNEQFF. The CDR3 DNA sequence: TGTGCCAGTAGTTCACTCCGGGACAGGACCTACAATGAGCAGTTCTTC.

This clonotype was observed at least ten times. V is TRBV20-1 and J is TRBJ2-7, with 9 bases matching TRBD2. Germline assignment: CDR1 DFQATT and CDR2 SNEGSKA (reference sequence). Germline trimming cut 6 bases from V and 4 bases from J; bases unmatched to any gene: 4. This CDR3 region has 12 residues. The CDR3 nucleotides read TGCAGTGCCATAGCGGGGGAGTACGAGCAGTACTTC. This codes for CSAIAGEYEQYF.